One sample yielded the 3 T cell receptor beta chains listed below, sequenced in a study of T cells in Graves' hyperthyroidism and ophthalmopathy. Amplification yielded TCR beta CDR3 regions, with RNA transcripts as the source. When the TCR CDR3 underwent first-round RT-PCR, the HTBI primer set was used. From the multiplex PCR reads, TCRdb called clonotypes with MiXCR, one entry per CDR3 protein. The sample gives about 640,000 distinct CDR3 sequences, 20% of which show up once; about 35% is in the top ten. Sequenced material: blood. These receptor sequences come from a man aged 30 to 45 with Graves' ophthalmopathy.

The chain carries TRBV19 and TRBJ1-2; 9 bases fit TRBD1. CDR1 is LNHDA and CDR2 is SQIVND in the germline V gene (reference sequence). This CDR3 has 14 amino acids. V gave up 6 bases and J gave up 4 bases; unmatched junction bases: 6. The CDR3 sequence is CASRKDRGGYGYTF. The CDR3 DNA follows: TGTGCCAGTAGGAAGGACAGGGGCGGCTATGGCTACACCTTC.

This clonotype was seen only a few times. V usage is TRBV20-1 and J usage is TRBJ2-1; D is possibly TRBD1 (5 bases). The CDR3 has 11 residues. V dropped 1 base and J dropped 8 bases, with 6 bases sitting between them. CDR1 and CDR2 (germline): DFQATT, SNEGSKA (reference sequence). CDR3 DNA sequence: TGCAGTGCTAGAGGGGGCTATGAGCAGTTCTTC. Translated, it gives CSARGGYEQFF.

The table lists this clonotype with many counts. The chain uses TRBV12-3 or TRBV12-4 and TRBJ2-7, with 10 bases fitting TRBD1. V shed 5 bases, J shed 5 bases, and the junction held 6 bases outside the gene matches. The CDR3 consists of 14 residues. CDR3 residues: CASSLPGQGHEQYF. CDR3 nucleotides: TGTGCCAGCAGTCTACCGGGACAGGGGCACGAGCAGTACTTC.